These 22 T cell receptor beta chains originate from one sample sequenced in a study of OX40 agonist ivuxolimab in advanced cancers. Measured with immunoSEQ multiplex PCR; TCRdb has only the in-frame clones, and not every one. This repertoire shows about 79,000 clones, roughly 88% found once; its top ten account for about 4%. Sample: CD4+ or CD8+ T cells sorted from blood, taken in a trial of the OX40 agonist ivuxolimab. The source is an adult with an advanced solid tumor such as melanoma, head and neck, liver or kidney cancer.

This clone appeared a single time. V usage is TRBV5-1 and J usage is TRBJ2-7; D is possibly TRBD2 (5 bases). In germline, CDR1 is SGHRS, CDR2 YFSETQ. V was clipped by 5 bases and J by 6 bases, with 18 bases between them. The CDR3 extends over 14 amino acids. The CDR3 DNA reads TGCGCCAGCAGTACCGGGGAACCCGGAGGCGAGCAGTACTTC. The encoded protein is CASSTGEPGGEQYF.

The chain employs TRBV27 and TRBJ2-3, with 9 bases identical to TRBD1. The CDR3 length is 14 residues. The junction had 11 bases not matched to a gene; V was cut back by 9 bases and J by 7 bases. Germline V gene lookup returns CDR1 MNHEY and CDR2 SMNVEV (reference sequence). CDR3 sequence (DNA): TGTGCCAGTTGGGTGACAGGGGGGGGGCATACGCAGTATTTT. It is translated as CASWVTGGGHTQYF.

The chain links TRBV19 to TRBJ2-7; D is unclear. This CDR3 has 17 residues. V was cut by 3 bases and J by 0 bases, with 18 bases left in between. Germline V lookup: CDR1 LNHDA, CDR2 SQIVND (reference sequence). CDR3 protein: CASSISGVVWSSYEQYF. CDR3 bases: TGTGCCAGTAGTATTAGTGGGGTGGTCTGGAGCTCCTACGAGCAGTACTTC.

The CDR3 DNA follows: TGTGCCAGCAGTCACGGTTCTGTGAATACGCAGTATTTT. Its translation: CASSHGSVNTQYF. This chain uses TRBV28 with TRBJ2-3, with unresolved D. V lost 5 bases, J lost 7 bases, and 13 bases lay in between. CDR3 size: 13 residues. Germline V lookup: CDR1 MDHEN, CDR2 SYDVKM.

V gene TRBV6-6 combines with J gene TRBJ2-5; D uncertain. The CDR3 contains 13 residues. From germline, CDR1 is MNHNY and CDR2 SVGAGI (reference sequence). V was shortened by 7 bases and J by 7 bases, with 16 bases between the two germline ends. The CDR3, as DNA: TGTGCCAGCACCCCGGATGGCCCGGGGACCCAGTACTTC. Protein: CASTPDGPGTQYF.

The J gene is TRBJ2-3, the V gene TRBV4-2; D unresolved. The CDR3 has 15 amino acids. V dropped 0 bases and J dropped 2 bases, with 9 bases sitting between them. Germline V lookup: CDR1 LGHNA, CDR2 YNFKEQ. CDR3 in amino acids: CASSQDKRTTDTQYF. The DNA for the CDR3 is TGTGCCAGCAGCCAAGATAAACGAACCACAGATACGCAGTATTTT.

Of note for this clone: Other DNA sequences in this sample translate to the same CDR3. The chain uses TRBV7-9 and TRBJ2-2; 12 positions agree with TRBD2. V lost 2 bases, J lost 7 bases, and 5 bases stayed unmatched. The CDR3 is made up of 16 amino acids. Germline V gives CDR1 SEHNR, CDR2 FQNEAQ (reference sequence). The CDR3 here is CASSLRLAGVDGELFF. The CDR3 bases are TGTGCCAGCAGCTTAAGACTAGCGGGAGTCGACGGGGAGCTGTTTTTT.

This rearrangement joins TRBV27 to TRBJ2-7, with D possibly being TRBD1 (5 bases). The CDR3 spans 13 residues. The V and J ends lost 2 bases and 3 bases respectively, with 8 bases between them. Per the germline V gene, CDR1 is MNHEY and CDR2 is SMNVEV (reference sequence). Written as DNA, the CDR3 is TGTGCCAGCAGTTTAAATCAGGGCTACGAGCAGTACTTC. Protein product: CASSLNQGYEQYF.

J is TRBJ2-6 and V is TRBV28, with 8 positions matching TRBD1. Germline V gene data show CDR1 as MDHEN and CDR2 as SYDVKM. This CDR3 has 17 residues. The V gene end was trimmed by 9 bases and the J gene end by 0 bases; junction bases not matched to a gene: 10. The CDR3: CASWTRQGNSGANVLTF. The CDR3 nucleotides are TGTGCCAGTTGGACGAGACAGGGGAACTCTGGGGCCAACGTCCTGACTTTC.

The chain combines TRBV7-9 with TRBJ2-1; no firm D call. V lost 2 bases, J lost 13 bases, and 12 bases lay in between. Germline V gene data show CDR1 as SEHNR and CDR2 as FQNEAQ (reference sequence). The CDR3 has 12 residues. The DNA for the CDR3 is TGTGCCAGCAGCTTACCTGTTGGGGAACAGTTCTTC. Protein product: CASSLPVGEQFF. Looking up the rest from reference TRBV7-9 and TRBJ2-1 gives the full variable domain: DTGVSQNPRHKITKRGQNVTFRCDPISEHNRLYWYRQTLGQGPEFLTYFQNEAQLEKSRLLSDRFSAERPKGSFSTLEIQRTEQGDSAMYLCASSLPVGEQFFGPGTRLTVL.

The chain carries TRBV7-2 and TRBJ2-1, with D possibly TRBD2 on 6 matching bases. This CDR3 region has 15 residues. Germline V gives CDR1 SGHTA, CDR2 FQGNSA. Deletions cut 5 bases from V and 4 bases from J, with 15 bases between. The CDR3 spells CASSREVLAYNEQFF. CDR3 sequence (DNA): TGTGCCAGCAGCCGTGAGGTCCTAGCGTACAATGAGCAGTTCTTC.

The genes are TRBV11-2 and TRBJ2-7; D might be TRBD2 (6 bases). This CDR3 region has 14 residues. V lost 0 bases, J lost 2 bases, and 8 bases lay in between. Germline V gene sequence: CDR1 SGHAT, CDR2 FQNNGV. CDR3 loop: CASSLDGGAYEQYF. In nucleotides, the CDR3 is TGTGCCAGCAGCTTAGACGGGGGTGCCTACGAGCAGTACTTC.

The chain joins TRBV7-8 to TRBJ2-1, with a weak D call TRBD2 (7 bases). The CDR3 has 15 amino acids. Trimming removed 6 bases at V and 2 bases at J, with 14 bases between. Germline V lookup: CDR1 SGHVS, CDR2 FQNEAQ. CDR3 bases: TGTGCCAGCAGATCGGAGGGGGGGCCCTACAATGAGCAGTTCTTC. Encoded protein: CASRSEGGPYNEQFF.

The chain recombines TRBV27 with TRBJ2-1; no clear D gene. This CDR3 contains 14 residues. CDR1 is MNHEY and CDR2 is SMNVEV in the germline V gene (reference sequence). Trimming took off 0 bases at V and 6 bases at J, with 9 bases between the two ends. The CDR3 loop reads CASSLSGAANEQFF. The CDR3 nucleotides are TGTGCCAGCAGTTTATCGGGCGCGGCCAATGAGCAGTTCTTC.

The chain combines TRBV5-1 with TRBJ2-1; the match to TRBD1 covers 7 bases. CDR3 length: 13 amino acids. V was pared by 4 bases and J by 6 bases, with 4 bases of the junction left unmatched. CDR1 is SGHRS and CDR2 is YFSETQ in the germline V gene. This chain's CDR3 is CASSPGQLNEQFF. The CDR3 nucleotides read TGCGCCAGCAGCCCGGGACAGCTCAATGAGCAGTTCTTC.

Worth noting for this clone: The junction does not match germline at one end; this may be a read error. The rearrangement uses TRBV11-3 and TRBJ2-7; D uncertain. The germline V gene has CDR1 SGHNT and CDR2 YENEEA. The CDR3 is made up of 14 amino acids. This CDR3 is CASSLGHSADEQYF. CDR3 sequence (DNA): TGTGCCAGCAGCTTAGGGCATTCTGCAGACGAGCAATACTTC.

The CDR3 reads CAWSVEGGSGEKLFF. Here the CDR3 DNA reads TGTGCCTGGAGTGTTGAAGGGGGCTCAGGGGAAAAACTGTTTTTT. The chain couples TRBV30 to TRBJ1-4; TRBD1 agrees at 7 bases. The CDR3 has 15 residues. Trimming removed 0 bases from V and 8 bases from J; junction bases left unmatched: 9. CDR1 and CDR2 (germline): GTSNPN, SVGIG (reference sequence).

This chain's CDR3 is CASSLWAGELSDTQYF. CDR3 DNA sequence: TGTGCCAGCAGCCTCTGGGCAGGGGAACTCTCAGATACGCAGTATTTT. The V and J genes are TRBV27 and TRBJ2-3, with D perhaps matching TRBD1 (6 bases). The CDR3 has 16 residues. Trimming pared 6 bases from V and 4 bases from J, leaving 20 bases between. CDR1 and CDR2 (germline): MNHEY, SMNVEV (reference sequence).

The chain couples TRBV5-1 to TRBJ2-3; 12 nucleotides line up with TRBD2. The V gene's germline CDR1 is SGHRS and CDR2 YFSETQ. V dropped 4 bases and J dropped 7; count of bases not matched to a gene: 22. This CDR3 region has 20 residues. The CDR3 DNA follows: TGCGCCAGCAGCATGCTAGGACTAGCGGGATCTAGAGGGGCCTGGAATACGCAGTATTTT. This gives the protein CASSMLGLAGSRGAWNTQYF.

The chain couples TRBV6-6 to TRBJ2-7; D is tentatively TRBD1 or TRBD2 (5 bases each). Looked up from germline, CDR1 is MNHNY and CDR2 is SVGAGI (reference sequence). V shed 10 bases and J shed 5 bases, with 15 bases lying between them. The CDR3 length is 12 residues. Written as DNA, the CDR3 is TGTGCCACCTTGGGGGTCGGCGACGAGCAGTACTTC. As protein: CATLGVGDEQYF.

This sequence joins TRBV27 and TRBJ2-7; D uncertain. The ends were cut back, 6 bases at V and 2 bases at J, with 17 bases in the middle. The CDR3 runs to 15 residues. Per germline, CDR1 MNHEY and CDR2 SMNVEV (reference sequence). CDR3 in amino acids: CASSPGKGIPYEQYF. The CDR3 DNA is TGTGCCAGCAGCCCTGGGAAAGGGATCCCCTACGAGCAGTACTTC.

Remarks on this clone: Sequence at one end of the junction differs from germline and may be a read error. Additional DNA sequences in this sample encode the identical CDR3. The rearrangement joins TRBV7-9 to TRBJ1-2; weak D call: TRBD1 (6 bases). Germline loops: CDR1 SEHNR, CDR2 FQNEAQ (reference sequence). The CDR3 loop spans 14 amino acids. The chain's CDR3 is CASSLVGGNYGYTF. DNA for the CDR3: TGTGCCAGCAGCTTAGTGGGGGGCAACTATGGCTACACCTTT.